The clone carrying this T cell receptor (beta chain) was counted many times. The antigen remains unidentified. The data were obtained in a study of naive and memory T cell subsets. Whole-study results and caveats: TCR counts from RNA may reflect activation-linked expression changes.

Germline assignment: CDR1 SGHVS and CDR2 FNYEAQ. The CDR3 has 14 residues. V dropped 7 bases and J dropped 2 bases, with 14 bases sitting between them. The beta constant-region primer was an equimolar mix of two oligonucleotides covering TRBC1 and TRBC2. Four rounds of PCR amplified the ligated cDNA using nested alpha and beta constant-region primers plus SP2. TCRdb reprocessed the UMI-ligation and nested PCR reads via MiXCR and lists one record per CDR3 protein. Among 4,000 or so distinct CDR3 sequences listed, 4% to 6% were seen once. The sequencing sample was made of effector memory CD8+ T cells from blood. Subset of the sample: effector memory, CD45RA- CD27-. The origin of this receptor is a human donor in good health. V and J are TRBV7-6 and TRBJ2-5; D is possibly TRBD1 (5 bases). The CDR3 protein is CASTQTDFQETQYF. The CDR3 DNA reads as TGTGCCAGCACCCAGACAGACTTTCAAGAGACCCAGTACTTC.